These 16 T cell receptor beta chains came from one sample sequenced in a study of blood T cell repertoires in COVID-19. Libraries were prepared by immunoSEQ multiplex PCR; TCRdb keeps only in-frame clonotypes and omits some of them. The sample shows roughly 330,000 clones, over 75% of them seen only once. Source material: PBMCs or T cells enriched from blood (not recorded which). The receptors derive from a woman in her twenties or thirties who had recovered from COVID-19.

The J gene is TRBJ1-5, the V gene TRBV3-1 (or the pseudogene TRBV3-2); a weak D match, TRBD1 (5 bases). This CDR3 region has 14 residues. Germline assignment: CDR1 LGHDT and CDR2 YNNKEL (reference sequence). Trimming cost V 3 bases and J 5 bases, with 11 bases left between them. CDR3 protein: CASSQGLGDQPQHF. As DNA, the CDR3 is TGTGCCAGCAGCCAGGGACTGGGTGATCAGCCCCAGCATTTT.

The rearrangement links TRBV27 to TRBJ1-2; D not resolved. Trimming shortened V by 2 bases and J by 3 bases, and 13 bases separated the two germline ends. CDR1 and CDR2 (germline): MNHEY, SMNVEV (reference sequence). The CDR3 is made up of 15 amino acids. The CDR3 DNA is TGTGCCAGCAGTTTAAACGGCAGGTGGGACTATGGCTACACCTTC. Translation gives CASSLNGRWDYGYTF.

The CDR3 spells CASSMFPGTVNQPQHF. Written as DNA, the CDR3 is TGTGCCAGTAGTATGTTCCCGGGTACGGTTAATCAGCCCCAGCATTTT. The chain has TRBV19 and TRBJ1-5; D not certain. Trimming left V 3 bases short and J 4 bases short, with 16 bases between. This CDR3 contains 16 residues. Germline V CDR1 and CDR2: LNHDA, SQIVND (reference sequence).

V is TRBV4-2 and J is TRBJ2-1; 9 bases fit TRBD2. Germline CDR1 and CDR2: LGHNA and YNFKEQ. J gave up 0 bases and V 4 bases, and 7 bases lay outside the gene matches. The CDR3 is 17 amino acids. CDR3 region: CASSPQAGGHSYNEQFF. In DNA form, the CDR3 reads TGTGCCAGCAGCCCCCAAGCGGGGGGTCACTCCTACAATGAGCAGTTCTTC.

V usage is TRBV3-1 (or the pseudogene TRBV3-2) and J usage is TRBJ2-2; D may be TRBD2 (6 bases). Deletions cut 0 bases from V and 10 bases from J, with 12 bases between. The V gene's germline CDR1 is LGHDT and CDR2 YNNKEL (reference sequence). The CDR3 has 14 amino acids. CDR3 sequence (DNA): TGTGCCAGCAGCCAAGATCAGGGCGGGGAGGAGCTGTTTTTT. Amino acid sequence: CASSQDQGGEELFF.

The chain employs TRBV11-2 and TRBJ2-1; 7 bases fit TRBD1. The CDR3 sequence is 13 residues long. V lost 5 bases to trimming and J lost 7 bases; unmatched junction nucleotides: 5. Germline lookup yields CDR1 SGHAT and CDR2 FQNNGV. CDR3: CASSPTGVNEQFF. The CDR3 nucleotides read TGTGCCAGCAGCCCCACAGGGGTAAATGAGCAGTTCTTC.

The chain has TRBV7-3 and TRBJ1-2; D possibly corresponds to TRBD1 (6 bases). The length of the CDR3 is 13 residues. V was trimmed by 5 bases and J by 2 bases, leaving 9 bases between them. Germline V CDR1 and CDR2: SGHTA, FQGTGA. As DNA, the CDR3 is TGTGCCAGCAGCGGCACAGGGAACTATGGCTACACCTTC. Encoded protein: CASSGTGNYGYTF.

A few counts support this clone. The chain couples TRBV2 to TRBJ1-1; D might be TRBD1 (6 bases). This CDR3 is 14 amino acids long. V dropped 5 bases and J dropped 4 bases, with 14 bases sitting between them. From germline, CDR1 is SNHLY and CDR2 FYNNEI. CDR3 residues: CASSPGGGGTEAFF. The CDR3 DNA reads TGTGCCAGCAGTCCAGGAGGGGGGGGCACTGAAGCTTTCTTT. The full variable domain, rest sourced from reference TRBV2 and TRBJ1-1, is EPEVTQTPSHQVTQMGQEVILRCVPISNHLYFYWYRQILGQKVEFLVSFYNNEISEKSEIFDDQFSVERPDGSNFTLKIRSTKLEDSAMYFCASSPGGGGTEAFFGQGTRLTVV.

CDR3 protein: CASSPTGGEYNEQFF. The CDR3 coding sequence is TGTGCCAGCTCACCGACAGGGGGCGAATACAATGAGCAGTTCTTC. This rearrangement joins TRBV18 to TRBJ2-1; 10 nucleotides align to TRBD1. Germline lookup yields CDR1 KGHSH and CDR2 LQKENI. This CDR3 contains 15 residues. Trimming cost V 3 bases and J 4 bases; bases outside gene matches: 3.

In its sample, this clone was seen a few times. J is TRBJ1-5 and V is TRBV5-6, with 7 bases that match TRBD1. With V trimmed by 3 bases and J by 2 bases, 8 bases remained unmatched. The CDR3 extends over 16 amino acids. From germline, CDR1 is SGHDT and CDR2 YYEEEE. The CDR3 spells CASSSGYRGGNQPQHF. DNA for the CDR3: TGTGCCAGCAGCTCGGGATACAGGGGAGGCAATCAGCCCCAGCATTTT.

The rearrangement links TRBV18 to TRBJ2-5; D remains ambiguous. The ends were cut back, 3 bases at V and 0 bases at J, with 5 bases in the middle. CDR3 length: 13 residues. Germline-derived CDR1 and CDR2 are KGHSH and LQKENI. In nucleotides, the CDR3 is TGTGCCAGCTCACCGTCAAACCAAGAGACCCAGTACTTC. Its translation is CASSPSNQETQYF.

A word on this clone: The junction departs from germline at one end; a sequencing error may be responsible. The V call is TRBV5-1, the J call TRBJ2-5, with a weak D call TRBD1 (5 bases). This CDR3 contains 13 residues. CDR1 is SGHRS and CDR2 is YFSETQ in the germline V gene. CDR3 region: CASSRLKGMGSDF. For the CDR3, the DNA is TGCGCCAGCAGCCGTCTAAAGGGGATGGGTTCGGACTTC.

V usage is TRBV19 and J usage is TRBJ2-5, with TRBD1 identical over 9 bases. CDR3 size: 15 residues. V shed 6 bases and J 4 bases; nucleotides not matched to a gene: 9. Germline V gives CDR1 LNHDA, CDR2 SQIVND (reference sequence). In DNA form, the CDR3 reads TGTGCCAGTAGGAGCTCCGGGACAGGGAGAGAGACCCAGTACTTC. Translating it yields CASRSSGTGRETQYF.

The genes are TRBV4-2 and TRBJ2-3; D might be TRBD1 (6 bases). In germline, CDR1 is LGHNA, CDR2 YNFKEQ. V was trimmed by 0 bases and J by 5 bases, leaving 9 bases between them. There are 14 residues in the CDR3. The CDR3 loop is CASSQDGQLDTQYF. For the CDR3, the DNA is TGTGCCAGCAGCCAAGACGGACAGCTAGATACGCAGTATTTT.

The chain combines TRBV7-2 with TRBJ2-5; 9 bases align to TRBD2. V gave up 1 base and J gave up 1 base; unmatched junction bases: 4. This CDR3 comprises 16 residues. Per germline, CDR1 SGHTA and CDR2 FQGNSA. CDR3 sequence: CASSLVGGGVQETQYF. In DNA, the CDR3 is TGTGCCAGCAGCTTAGTTGGCGGGGGGGTCCAAGAGACCCAGTACTTC.

The chain combines TRBV7-2 with TRBJ1-5; D uncertain. The germline gives CDR1 SGHTA, CDR2 FQGNSA. V was shortened by 5 bases and J by 5 bases, with 13 bases between the two germline ends. The CDR3 spans 14 residues. The CDR3: CASSLRRGDQPQHF. The CDR3 coding sequence is TGTGCCAGCAGCCTGCGACGGGGAGATCAGCCCCAGCATTTT.